The T cell receptor (beta chain) described here comes from a study of blood T cell repertoires in COVID-19. The method was immunoSEQ multiplex PCR; TCRdb's version includes in-frame clones alone and lacks a portion of them. The profile shows 270,000 or so clones, roughly nine tenths of them singletons. The CDR3 is 16 amino acids. Trimming left V 1 base short and J 0 bases short, with 7 bases between. In germline, CDR1 is LGHNA, CDR2 YNFKEQ. The chain is built from TRBV4-2 and TRBJ2-6; tentatively, D is TRBD1 (5 bases). The clonotype originates from a woman in her twenties or thirties with COVID-19, enrolled during active disease. Sequenced material: peripheral blood. The CDR3 here is CASSQATGSGANVLTF. The CDR3 coding sequence is TGTGCCAGCAGCCAAGCAACAGGCTCTGGGGCCAACGTCCTGACTTTC.